The 13 T cell receptor beta chains presented below share a single source sample, sequenced in a study of prognosis after radiotherapy for stage I lung cancer. Multiplex PCR, run in two rounds, amplified TCR beta CDR3 from genomic DNA. Gene-specific TRBV and TRBJ primers were used in PCR round one. TCRdb independently ran MiXCR on the multiplex PCR reads; one entry per CDR3 protein. This repertoire shows tens of thousands of distinct CDR3 sequences, around 43% found once; its top ten account for about 30%. Source: PBMCs, taken before or after stereotactic body radiation therapy (not recorded which). The receptors stem from a donor over 45 with non-small cell lung cancer.

The chain has TRBV19 and TRBJ2-7; D gene ambiguous. This CDR3 has 15 residues. V dropped 3 bases and J dropped 4 bases, with 16 bases sitting between them. The germline V gene has CDR1 LNHDA and CDR2 SQIVND (reference sequence). The CDR3 loop is CASSISTVRAYEQYF. The CDR3 nucleotides read TGTGCCAGTAGTATTAGTACAGTTCGAGCTTACGAGCAGTACTTC.

V usage is TRBV6-1 and J usage is TRBJ1-5; D is possibly TRBD1 (5 bases). Trimming took 8 bases from V and 5 from J, leaving 7 bases between them. The CDR3 length is 11 residues. The germline gives CDR1 MNHNS, CDR2 SASEGT. CDR3 bases: TGTGCCAGCGTCAGGGATCAGCCCCAGCATTTT. It translates to CASVRDQPQHF.

In the case of this clonotype: A clone one base away is much larger, so this may be a read error. The chain carries TRBV6-1 and TRBJ2-1; 8 bases are a match to TRBD2. The better agreement between TRBJ2-7 and the DNA end casts doubt on the J call. Germline V gene data show CDR1 as MNHNS and CDR2 as SASEGT. This CDR3 region has 18 residues. The CDR3 DNA reads TGTGCCAGCAGTCCCGTCGGGACTAGTCGTGGGGGTTACAATGAGCAGTACTTC. Translating gives CASSPVGTSRGGYNEQYF.

This clonotype was recorded many times. The V and J genes are TRBV12-3 or TRBV12-4 and TRBJ2-5, with D possibly TRBD2 on 6 matching bases. The CDR3 extends over 14 amino acids. V lost 4 bases to trimming and J lost 9 bases, with 18 bases between them. This chain's CDR3 is CASSSRGGGEAQYF. For the CDR3, the DNA is TGTGCCAGCAGTTCCCGGGGAGGAGGTGAGGCCCAGTACTTC.

J is TRBJ2-2 and V is TRBV19; TRBD2 agrees at 12 bases. The germline V gene has CDR1 LNHDA and CDR2 SQIVND (reference sequence). J gave up 5 bases and V 9 bases, and 4 bases lay outside the gene matches. CDR3 length: 14 amino acids. CDR3 amino acids: CASALAGGTGELFF. CDR3 nucleotides: TGTGCCAGCGCACTAGCGGGAGGTACCGGGGAGCTGTTTTTT.

This clonotype has at least ten counts. The gene calls are TRBV4-2 and TRBJ1-6; a possible D gene is TRBD1 (5 bases). CDR1 is LGHNA and CDR2 is YNFKEQ in the germline V gene. V was shortened by 0 bases and J by 9 bases, with 15 bases between the two germline ends. This CDR3 is 16 amino acids long. This chain's CDR3 is CASSQDGGGEGSPLHF. In nucleotides, the CDR3 is TGTGCCAGCAGCCAAGATGGCGGGGGGGAAGGTTCACCCCTCCACTTT.

In regard to this clonotype: It is likely a read error: a sequence one base away is far more abundant. The chain has TRBV27 and TRBJ2-7, with D hard to call. The V gene's germline CDR1 is MNHEY and CDR2 SMNVEV (reference sequence). This CDR3 comprises 14 residues. CDR3 in amino acids: CPSSEGSGLYEQYF. CDR3 DNA sequence: TGTCCCAGCAGTGAAGGGTCGGGTCTCTACGAGCAGTACTTC.

This clonotype was picked up many times. The J gene is TRBJ2-1, the V gene TRBV2; TRBD2 aligns across 10 bases. Germline V lookup: CDR1 SNHLY, CDR2 FYNNEI. J was trimmed by 10 bases and V by 8 bases; bases with no gene match: 14. The CDR3 is 15 residues long. CDR3 DNA: TGTGCCAGCCCTTTGAGGAGCGGGAGGGCCGAAGAGCAGTTCTTC. This translates into CASPLRSGRAEEQFF.

This clonotype was observed at least ten times. The CDR3 protein is CSVMGYNEQFF. CDR3 DNA: TGCAGCGTTATGGGGTACAATGAGCAGTTCTTC. The gene calls are TRBV29-1 and TRBJ2-1; D unresolved. V lost 5 bases, J lost 4 bases, and 6 bases lay in between. CDR1 is SQVTM and CDR2 is ANQGSEA in the germline V gene. The CDR3 covers 11 residues.

This clonotype was observed at least ten times. This sequence joins TRBV15 and TRBJ1-5; TRBD1 might be the D (5 bases). The V end lost 5 bases, the J end lost 6 bases, and 11 bases lay between the germline ends. There are 13 residues in the CDR3. The germline V gene encodes CDR1 LNHNV and CDR2 YYDKDF (reference sequence). The CDR3 DNA reads TGTGCCACCAGCGGACAAGTCGGTCAGCCCCAGCATTTT. This translates into CATSGQVGQPQHF.

This clonotype was seen many times. V usage is TRBV6-2 or TRBV6-3 and J usage is TRBJ2-5; D is perhaps TRBD2 (6 bases). The CDR3 totals 14 residues. Germline V gene lookup returns CDR1 MNHEY and CDR2 SVGEGT. V lost 6 bases and J lost 4, with 15 bases in between. Here the CDR3 DNA reads TGTGCCAGCAGAGTGACTAGAACTATAGAGACCCAGTACTTC. It translates to CASRVTRTIETQYF.

About this clonotype: One junction end does not reproduce the germline sequence, and a read error may be involved. The rearrangement joins TRBV11-1 to TRBJ2-6; D unresolved. Germline V gene lookup returns CDR1 SGHAT and CDR2 FQDESV (reference sequence). The CDR3 is 14 amino acids. The CDR3 DNA reads as TGTGCCAGCGACTTGGGGTCTGGTGCCAACTTCCTGACTTTC. It encodes CASDLGSGANFLTF.

Ten or more counts support this clonotype. V gene TRBV20-1 combines with J gene TRBJ2-7; unclear D gene. Looked up from germline, CDR1 is DFQATT and CDR2 is SNEGSKA (reference sequence). This CDR3 contains 14 residues. Trimming left V 0 bases short and J 3 bases short, with 12 bases between. The CDR3 coding sequence is TGCAGTGCTAGAGACAGGTGGCTGGGCTACGAGCAGTACTTC. Protein product: CSARDRWLGYEQYF.